This T cell receptor (beta chain) was identified in a study of shared clonotypes between healthy human individuals. Clones were read by immunoSEQ multiplex PCR, and TCRdb kept only the in-frame ones, dropping some. Among some 2.1 million clones listed, 95% were seen once. Comments on this clone: The target antigen is unknown.

Study results and caveats: Expectations were that clonotype sharing among donors would be affected by sequencing depth.

The germline gives CDR1 SEHNR, CDR2 FQNEAQ (reference sequence). This CDR3 has 14 amino acids. V was pared by 5 bases and J by 3 bases, with 11 bases between. The J gene is TRBJ1-3, the V gene TRBV7-9; D call uncertain. The clonotype was recovered from a young man in good health. Sequenced: naive CD4+ T cells sorted from blood. Subset given: CD45RA+ positively selected. The DNA for the CDR3 is TGTGCCAGCAGCGTGACCCGGGATGGAAACACCATATATTTT. Its protein is CASSVTRDGNTIYF.